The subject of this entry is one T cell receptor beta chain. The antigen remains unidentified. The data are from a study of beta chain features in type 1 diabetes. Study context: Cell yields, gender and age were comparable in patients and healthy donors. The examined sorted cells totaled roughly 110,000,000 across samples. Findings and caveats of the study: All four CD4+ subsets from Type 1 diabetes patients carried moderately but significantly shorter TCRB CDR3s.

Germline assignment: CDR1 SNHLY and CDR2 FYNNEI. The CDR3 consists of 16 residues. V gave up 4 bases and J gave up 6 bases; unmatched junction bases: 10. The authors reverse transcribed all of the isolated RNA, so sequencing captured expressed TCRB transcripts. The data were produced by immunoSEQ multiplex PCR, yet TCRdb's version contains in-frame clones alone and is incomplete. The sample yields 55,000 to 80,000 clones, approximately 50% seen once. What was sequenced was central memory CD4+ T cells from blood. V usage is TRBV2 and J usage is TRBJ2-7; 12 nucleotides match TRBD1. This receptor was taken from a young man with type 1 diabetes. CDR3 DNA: TGTGCCAGCAGTGCGTCCCTGGGACAGGGGGCCGGCGAGCAGTACTTC. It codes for CASSASLGQGAGEQYF.